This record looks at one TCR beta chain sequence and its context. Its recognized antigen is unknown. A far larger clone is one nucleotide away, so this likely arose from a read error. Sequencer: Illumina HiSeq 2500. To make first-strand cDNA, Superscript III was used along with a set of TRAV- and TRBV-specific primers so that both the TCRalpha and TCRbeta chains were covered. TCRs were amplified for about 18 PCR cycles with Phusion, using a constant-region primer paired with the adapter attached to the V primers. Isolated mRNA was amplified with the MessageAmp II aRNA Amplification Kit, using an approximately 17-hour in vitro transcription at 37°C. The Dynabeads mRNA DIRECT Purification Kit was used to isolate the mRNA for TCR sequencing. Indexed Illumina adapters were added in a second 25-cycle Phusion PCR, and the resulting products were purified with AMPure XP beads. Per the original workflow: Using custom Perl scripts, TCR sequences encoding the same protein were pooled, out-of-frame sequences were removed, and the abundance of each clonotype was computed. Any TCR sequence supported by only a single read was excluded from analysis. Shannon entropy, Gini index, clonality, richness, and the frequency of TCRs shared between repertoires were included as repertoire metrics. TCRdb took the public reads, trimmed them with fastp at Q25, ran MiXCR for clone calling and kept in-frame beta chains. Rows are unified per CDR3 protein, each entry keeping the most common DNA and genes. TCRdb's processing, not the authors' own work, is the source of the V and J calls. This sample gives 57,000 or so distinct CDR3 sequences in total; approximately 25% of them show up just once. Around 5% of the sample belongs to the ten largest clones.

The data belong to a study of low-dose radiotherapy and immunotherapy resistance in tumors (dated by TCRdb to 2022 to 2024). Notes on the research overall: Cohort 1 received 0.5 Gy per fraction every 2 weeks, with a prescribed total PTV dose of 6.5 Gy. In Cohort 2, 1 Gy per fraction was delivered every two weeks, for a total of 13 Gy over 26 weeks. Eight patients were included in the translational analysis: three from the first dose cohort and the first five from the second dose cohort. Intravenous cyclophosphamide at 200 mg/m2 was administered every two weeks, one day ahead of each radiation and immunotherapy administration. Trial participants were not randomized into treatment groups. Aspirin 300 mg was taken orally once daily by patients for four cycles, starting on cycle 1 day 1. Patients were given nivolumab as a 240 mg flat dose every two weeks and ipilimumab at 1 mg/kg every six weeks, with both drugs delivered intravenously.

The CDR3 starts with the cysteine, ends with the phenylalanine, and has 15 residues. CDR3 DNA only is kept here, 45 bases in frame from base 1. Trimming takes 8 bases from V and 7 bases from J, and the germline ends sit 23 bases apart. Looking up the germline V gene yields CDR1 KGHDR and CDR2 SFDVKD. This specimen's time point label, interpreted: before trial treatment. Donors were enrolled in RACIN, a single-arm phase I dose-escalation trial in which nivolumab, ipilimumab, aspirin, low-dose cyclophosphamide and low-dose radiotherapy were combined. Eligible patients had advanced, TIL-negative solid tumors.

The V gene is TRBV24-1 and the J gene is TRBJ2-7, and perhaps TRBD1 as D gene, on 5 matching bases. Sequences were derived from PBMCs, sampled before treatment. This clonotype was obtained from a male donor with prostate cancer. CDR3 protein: CATIVPLPQVREQYF. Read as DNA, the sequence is TGTGCCACCATCGTCCCCCTGCCACAGGTGCGTGAGCAGTACTTC.